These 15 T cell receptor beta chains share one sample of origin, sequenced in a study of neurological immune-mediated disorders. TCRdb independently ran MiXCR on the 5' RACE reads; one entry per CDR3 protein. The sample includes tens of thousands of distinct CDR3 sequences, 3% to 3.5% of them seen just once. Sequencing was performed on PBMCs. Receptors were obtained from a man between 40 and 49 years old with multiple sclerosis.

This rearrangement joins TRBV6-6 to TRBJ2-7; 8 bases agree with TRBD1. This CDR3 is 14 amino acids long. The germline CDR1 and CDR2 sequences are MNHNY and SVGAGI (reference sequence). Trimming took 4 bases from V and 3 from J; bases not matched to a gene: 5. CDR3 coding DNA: TGTGCCAGCAGTTCCGGGACAGGAATCTACGAGCAGTACTTC. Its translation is CASSSGTGIYEQYF.

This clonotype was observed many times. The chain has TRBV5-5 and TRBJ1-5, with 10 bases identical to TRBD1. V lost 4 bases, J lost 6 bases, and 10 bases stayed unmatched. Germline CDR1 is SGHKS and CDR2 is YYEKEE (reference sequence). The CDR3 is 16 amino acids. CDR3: CASSGGQGPGGQPQHF. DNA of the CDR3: TGTGCCAGCAGCGGGGGACAGGGGCCCGGGGGTCAGCCCCAGCATTTT.

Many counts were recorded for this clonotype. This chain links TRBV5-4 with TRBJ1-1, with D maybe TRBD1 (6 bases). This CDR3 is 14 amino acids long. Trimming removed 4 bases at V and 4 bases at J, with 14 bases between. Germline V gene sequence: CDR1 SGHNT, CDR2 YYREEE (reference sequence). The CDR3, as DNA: TGTGCCAGCAGCCCCCAGGGGCCCGGCACTGAAGCTTTCTTT. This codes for CASSPQGPGTEAFF.

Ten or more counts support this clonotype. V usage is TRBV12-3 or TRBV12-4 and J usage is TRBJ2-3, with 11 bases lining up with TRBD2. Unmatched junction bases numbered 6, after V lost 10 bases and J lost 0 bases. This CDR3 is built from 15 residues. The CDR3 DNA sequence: TGTGCCAATAGCGGGGGGGCTCCTAGCACAGATACGCAGTATTTT. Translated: CANSGGAPSTDTQYF.

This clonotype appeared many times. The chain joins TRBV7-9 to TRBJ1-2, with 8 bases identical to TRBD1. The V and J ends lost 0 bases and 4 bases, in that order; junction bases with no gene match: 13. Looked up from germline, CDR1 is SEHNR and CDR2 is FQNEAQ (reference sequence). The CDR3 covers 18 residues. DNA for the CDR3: TGTGCCAGCAGCTTAGCCCAGGACAGGGAAAAATATGGCTATGGCTACACCTTC. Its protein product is CASSLAQDREKYGYGYTF. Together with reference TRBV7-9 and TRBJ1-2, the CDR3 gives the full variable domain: DTGVSQNPRHKITKRGQNVTFRCDPISEHNRLYWYRQTLGQGPEFLTYFQNEAQLEKSRLLSDRFSAERPKGSFSTLEIQRTEQGDSAMYLCASSLAQDREKYGYGYTFGSGTRLTVV.

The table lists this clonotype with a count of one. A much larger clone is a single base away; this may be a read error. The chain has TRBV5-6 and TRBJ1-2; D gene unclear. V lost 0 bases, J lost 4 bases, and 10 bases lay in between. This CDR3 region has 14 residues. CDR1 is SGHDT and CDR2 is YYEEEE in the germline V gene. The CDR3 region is CASSLGRKSYGYTF. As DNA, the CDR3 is TGTGCCAGCAGCTTGGGAAGAAAATCCTATGGCTACACCTTC. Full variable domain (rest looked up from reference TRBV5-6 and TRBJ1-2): DAGVTQSPTHLIKTRGQQVTLRCSPKSGHDTVSWYQQALGQGPQFIFQYYEEEERQRGNFPDRFSGHQFPNYSSELNVNALLLGDSALYLCASSLGRKSYGYTFGSGTRLTVV.

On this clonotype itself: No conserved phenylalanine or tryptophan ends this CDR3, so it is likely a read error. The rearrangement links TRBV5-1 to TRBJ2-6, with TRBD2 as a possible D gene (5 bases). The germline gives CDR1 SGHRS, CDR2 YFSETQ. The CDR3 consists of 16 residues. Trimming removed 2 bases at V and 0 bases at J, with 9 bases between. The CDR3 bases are TGCGCCAGCAGCTTTGGGGAGAGCTCTGGGGCCAACGTCCTGACTCGC. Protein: CASSFGESSGANVLTR.

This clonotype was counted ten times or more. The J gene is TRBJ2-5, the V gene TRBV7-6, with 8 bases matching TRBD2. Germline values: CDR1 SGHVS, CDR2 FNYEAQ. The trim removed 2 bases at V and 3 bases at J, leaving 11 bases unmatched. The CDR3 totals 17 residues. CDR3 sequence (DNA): TGTGCCAGCAGCTTACGACCCCCAGCGGGGGCAGAAGAGACCCAGTACTTC. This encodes CASSLRPPAGAEETQYF. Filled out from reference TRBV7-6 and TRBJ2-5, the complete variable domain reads GAGVSQSPRYKVTKRGQDVALRCDPISGHVSLYWYRQALGQGPEFLTYFNYEAQQDKSGLPNDRFSAERPEGSISTLTIQRTEQRDSAMYRCASSLRPPAGAEETQYFGPGTRLLVL.

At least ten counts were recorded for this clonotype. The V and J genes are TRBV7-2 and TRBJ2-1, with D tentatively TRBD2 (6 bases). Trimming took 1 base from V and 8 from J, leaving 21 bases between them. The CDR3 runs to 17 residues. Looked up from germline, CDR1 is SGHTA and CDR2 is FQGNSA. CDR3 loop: CASSLVGGLNLGYEQFF. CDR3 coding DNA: TGTGCCAGCAGCTTAGTTGGGGGACTCAACCTGGGGTATGAGCAGTTCTTC.

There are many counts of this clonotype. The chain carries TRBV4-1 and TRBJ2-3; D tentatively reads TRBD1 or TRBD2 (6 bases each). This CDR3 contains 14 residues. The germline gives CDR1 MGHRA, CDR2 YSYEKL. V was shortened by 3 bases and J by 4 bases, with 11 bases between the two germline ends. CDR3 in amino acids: CASSQGGRADTQYF. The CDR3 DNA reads TGCGCCAGCAGCCAGGGGGGCCGCGCAGATACGCAGTATTTT.

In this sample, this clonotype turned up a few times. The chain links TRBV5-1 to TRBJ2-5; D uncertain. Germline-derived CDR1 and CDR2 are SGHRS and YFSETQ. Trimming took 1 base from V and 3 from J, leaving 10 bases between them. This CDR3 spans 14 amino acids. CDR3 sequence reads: CASSLLFTEETQYF. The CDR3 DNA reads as TGCGCCAGCAGCTTGTTGTTCACGGAAGAGACCCAGTACTTC.

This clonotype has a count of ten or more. CDR3 DNA: TGCAGTGCTCCCTGGGGGGATACGCAGTATTTT. This encodes CSAPWGDTQYF. The chain is built from TRBV20-1 and TRBJ2-3, with D possibly being TRBD1 or TRBD2 (5 bases each). With 5 bases removed from V and 6 bases from J, the gap between germline ends came to 9 bases. The CDR3 covers 11 residues. Germline-derived CDR1 and CDR2 are DFQATT and SNEGSKA (reference sequence).

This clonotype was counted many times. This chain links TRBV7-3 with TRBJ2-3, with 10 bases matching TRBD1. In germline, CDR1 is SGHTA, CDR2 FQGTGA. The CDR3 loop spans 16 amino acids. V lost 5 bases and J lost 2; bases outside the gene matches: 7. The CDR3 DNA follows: TGTGCCAGCAGCCGACAGGGGGCGTATAACACAGATACGCAGTATTTT. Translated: CASSRQGAYNTDTQYF. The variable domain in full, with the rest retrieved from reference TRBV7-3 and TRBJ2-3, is GAGVSQTPSNKVTEKGKYVELRCDPISGHTALYWYRQSLGQGPEFLIYFQGTGAADDSGLPNDRFFAVRPEGSVSTLKIQRTERGDSAVYLCASSRQGAYNTDTQYFGPGTRLTVL.

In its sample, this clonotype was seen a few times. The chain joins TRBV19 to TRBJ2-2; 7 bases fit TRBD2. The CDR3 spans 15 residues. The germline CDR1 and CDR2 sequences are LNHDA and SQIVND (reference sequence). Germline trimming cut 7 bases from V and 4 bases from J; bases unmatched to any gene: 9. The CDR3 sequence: CASKARGDFTGELFF. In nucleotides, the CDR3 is TGTGCCAGTAAAGCCCGGGGGGATTTCACCGGGGAGCTGTTTTTT.

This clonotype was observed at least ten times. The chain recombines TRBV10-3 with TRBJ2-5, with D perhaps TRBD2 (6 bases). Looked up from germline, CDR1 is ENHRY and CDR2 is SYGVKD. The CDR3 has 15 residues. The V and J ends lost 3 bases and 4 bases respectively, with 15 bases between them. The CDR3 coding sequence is TGTGCCATCAGTGAAAGAGGCGGGAAAGGAGAGACCCAGTACTTC. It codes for CAISERGGKGETQYF.